This T cell receptor beta chain was documented in a study of human T cells and chemical hapten exposure. The time point: pre-sensitization, week 0. Treatment here: therapeutic diphenylcyclopropenone sensitization with weekly scalp DPC. In the source study's methods: 90,000 to 100,000 TCRs per sample was the median, with a range of about 20,000 to 690,600. Using its own MiXCR run on the RACE reads, TCRdb lists one record per CDR3 protein. The V and J calls shown here were made by TCRdb, not taken from the authors' results. The sample records fewer than 60,000 distinct CDR3 sequences, about 11% being singletons. This clonotype was observed many times. This CDR3 has 14 residues. Germline loops: CDR1 SQVTM, CDR2 ANQGSEA. The germline V and J ends were trimmed by 4 bases and 1 base, with 13 bases remaining between them.

The specimen was whole blood, collected in connection with sensitization to the hapten diphenylcyclopropenone (DPC). The chain employs TRBV29-1 and TRBJ1-1; possible D gene TRBD1, 6 bases. The clonotype was recovered from a middle-aged woman with alopecia areata. Some clones in this sample may be carry-over from other donors' samples. The CDR3 region has the DNA TGCAGCGTTGGGGTGGGGGCAGCGAACACTGAAGCTTTCTTT. Encoded protein: CSVGVGAANTEAFF.